The subject of this entry is one T cell receptor (beta chain). Its antigen remains unidentified. This entry comes from a study of post-analysis software for immune sequencing data. In the study overall: Disease trajectories encompassed relapsing-remitting, secondary progressive and progressive-relapsing multiple sclerosis. Study results and limitations: Elevated frequency relative to controls characterized four or five TRBV segments in patients, TRBV5-6, TRBV5-1 and TRBV20-1 among them. Co-batched samples clustered tightly together by F measure. Multiple sclerosis was associated with a significant reduction in normalized Chao1 diversity relative to controls.

Germline CDR1 and CDR2: MDHEN and SYDVKM. V lost 8 bases to trimming and J lost 4 bases, with 17 bases between them. The CDR3 spans 14 residues. Unique molecular identifiers were carried by the TCR beta cDNA libraries. Each CDR3 protein gets one entry after TCRdb re-called the PCR reads with MiXCR. The sample consists of hundreds of thousands of distinct CDR3 sequences, just under 30% of them appearing once. The TCR originated in a girl aged 5 to 17 with multiple sclerosis. Sequencing used blood. This chain links TRBV28 with TRBJ1-2; a possible D gene is TRBD1 (6 bases). The CDR3 loop reads CASSTTGIPYGYTF. The CDR3 DNA follows: TGTGCCAGCTCGACGACAGGCATCCCCTATGGCTACACCTTC.